The sequence of this T cell receptor (beta chain) was determined in a study of blood T cells in healthy people across ages. The ends lost 5 bases at V and 4 bases at J; junction bases unmatched: 8. CDR3 size: 16 residues. Through a sample-barcoded 5' primer and a J-beta primer mix, a second PCR was run for roughly 7 to 12 cycles. Each CDR3 protein gets one entry after TCRdb re-called the 5' RACE reads with MiXCR. The table includes around 870,000 distinct CDR3 sequences, less than 35% detected once. General study findings and limits: The CMV status of each donor remained undetermined, and this could have confounded shifts in expanded clonotypes.

In its sample, this clonotype was seen many times. What it binds is not known. Material for sequencing was blood. The chain employs TRBV12-3 or TRBV12-4 and TRBJ2-3, with TRBD2 identical over 11 bases. The clonotype comes from a woman of 80 years or more in good health. DNA of the CDR3: TGTGCCAGCAGTCGTAGCGGGGGGGCCTTGTCAGATACGCAGTATTTT. This sequence encodes CASSRSGGALSDTQYF.